The 7 T cell receptor beta chains below were found in one sample sequenced in a study of T cell repertoires in ileal Crohn's disease (dated by TCRdb to about 2019). Library generation was performed with the immunoSEQ multiplex PCR assay. TCRdb carries this immuneACCESS record with in-frame sequences only. Its versions omit some clonotypes, under half of them owing to an unresolved V gene in the studies checked, with the rest unexplained. The table for this sample lists more than 3,500 clones; around 70% of them were counted only once. The top ten hold less than 10% of the sample. In light of the paper, this sample's time point label describes: neoterminal ileum biopsy at postoperative endoscopy, about 6 months after surgery. Sequencing was done on a sample of ileal tissue. Receptors originate from an adult with Crohn's disease.

The chain is built from TRBV7-8 and TRBJ1-5, with 8 positions matching TRBD1. V lost 5 bases to trimming and J lost 2 bases; unmatched junction nucleotides: 8. This CDR3 comprises 16 residues. Germline CDR1 and CDR2: SGHVS and FQNEAQ. CDR3 region: CASSAPDRGGNQPQHF. CDR3 bases: TGTGCCAGCAGCGCTCCCGACAGGGGAGGCAATCAGCCCCAGCATTTT.

The chain has TRBV11-2 and TRBJ1-6; 7 positions agree with TRBD1. Per germline, CDR1 SGHAT and CDR2 FQNNGV. The CDR3 consists of 17 residues. V trimming: 2 bases; J trimming: 11 bases; junction bases outside the gene matches: 15. The DNA of the CDR3 is TGTGCCAGCAGCTTAAGGCCCCCAGACAGGGCAATGGCACCCCTCCACTTT. This translates into CASSLRPPDRAMAPLHF.

This sequence joins TRBV5-4 and TRBJ2-2; TRBD2 might be the D (7 bases). There are 15 residues in the CDR3. CDR1 and CDR2 from the germline V gene are SGHNT and YYREEE (reference sequence). Deletions cut 1 base from V and 4 bases from J, with 11 bases between. The CDR3 DNA is TGTGCCAGCAGCTTGATAGGGGGGGGCACCGGGGAGCTGTTTTTT. Residues: CASSLIGGGTGELFF.

The chain uses TRBV5-4 and TRBJ2-1; 10 bases map to TRBD2. This CDR3 is 15 amino acids long. Germline loops: CDR1 SGHNT, CDR2 YYREEE (reference sequence). The J segment lost 4 bases and the V segment lost 2 bases, leaving 3 bases of the junction unmatched. The DNA of the CDR3 is TGTGCCAGCAGCTTAGCGGGAGGGGTTTACAATGAGCAGTTCTTC. The encoded protein is CASSLAGGVYNEQFF.

The gene calls are TRBV6-1 and TRBJ1-5; TRBD1 aligns across 11 bases. Germline lookup yields CDR1 MNHNS and CDR2 SASEGT. The junction had 8 bases not matched to a gene; V was cut back by 1 base and J by 6 bases. This CDR3 is 17 amino acids long. Here the CDR3 reads CASSEVAGTGGGQPQHF. CDR3 nucleotide sequence: TGTGCCAGCAGTGAAGTCGCCGGGACAGGGGGAGGTCAGCCCCAGCATTTT.

The V gene is TRBV9, the J gene TRBJ1-2; D is unclear. CDR1 and CDR2 (germline): SGDLS, YYNGEE. The CDR3 loop spans 14 amino acids. The V and J ends lost 0 bases and 4 bases respectively, with 10 bases between them. The CDR3 loop reads CASSVDLNAYGYTF. CDR3 coding DNA: TGTGCCAGCAGCGTAGACTTAAACGCCTATGGCTACACCTTC.

This sequence joins TRBV25-1 and TRBJ1-5; 8 bases are a match to TRBD1. J was trimmed by 7 bases and V by 2 bases; bases with no gene match: 7. CDR1 and CDR2 from the germline V gene are MGHDK and SYGVNS. This CDR3 is 15 amino acids long. CDR3 residues: CASSEVDRDDQPQHF. The CDR3 coding sequence is TGTGCCAGCAGTGAAGTGGACAGGGATGACCAGCCCCAGCATTTT.